This TCR beta chain was found in a study of blood T cell repertoires in COVID-19. Trimming pared 2 bases from V and 6 bases from J, leaving 16 bases between. The CDR3 runs to 15 residues. Germline V lookup: CDR1 MNHEY, CDR2 SVGAGI. Here immunoSEQ multiplex PCR was the method, and the copy in TCRdb shows in-frame clones only, minus some. The sample has around 700,000 clones; 70% to 90% are singletons. This sequence was found in a woman aged 18-29 years with acute or convalescent COVID-19. The V gene is TRBV6-5, the J gene TRBJ1-2; D is unclear. The sample consisted of peripheral blood. CDR3 nucleotide sequence: TGTGCCAGCAGTTACCACCCGGCGAGGAGGGATGGCTACACCTTC. Translation gives CASSYHPARRDGYTF.